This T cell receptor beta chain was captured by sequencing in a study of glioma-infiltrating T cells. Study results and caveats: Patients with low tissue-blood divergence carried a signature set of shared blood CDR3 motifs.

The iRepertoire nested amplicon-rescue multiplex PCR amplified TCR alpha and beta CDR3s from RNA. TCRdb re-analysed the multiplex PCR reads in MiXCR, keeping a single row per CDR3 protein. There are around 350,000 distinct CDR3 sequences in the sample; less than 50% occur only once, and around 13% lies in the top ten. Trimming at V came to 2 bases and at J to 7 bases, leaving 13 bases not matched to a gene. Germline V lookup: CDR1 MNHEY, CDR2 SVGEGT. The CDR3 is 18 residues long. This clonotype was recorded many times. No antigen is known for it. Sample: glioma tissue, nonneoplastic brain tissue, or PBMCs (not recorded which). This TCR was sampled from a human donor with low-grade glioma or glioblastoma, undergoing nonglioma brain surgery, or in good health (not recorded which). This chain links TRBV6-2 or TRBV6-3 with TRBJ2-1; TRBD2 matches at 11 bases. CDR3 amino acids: CASSYELAGVPLRNEQFF. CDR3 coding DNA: TGTGCCAGCAGTTACGAACTAGCGGGAGTCCCGTTAAGGAATGAGCAGTTCTTC.